Shown below are 12 T cell receptor beta chains from a single sample sequenced in a study of T cells in Graves' hyperthyroidism and ophthalmopathy. Amplification of TCR beta CDR3 regions used RNA as the template. Using the HTBI primer set, a first-round RT-PCR was run on the TCR CDR3. TCRdb analysed the multiplex PCR reads with MiXCR anew, one entry per CDR3 protein. This repertoire shows roughly 520,000 distinct CDR3 sequences, around a quarter found once; its top ten account for around 11%. Sequenced: blood. Receptors originate from a woman in her 30s with Graves' ophthalmopathy.

This chain links TRBV20-1 with TRBJ1-5; TRBD1 is a possible D gene (6 bases). CDR1 is DFQATT, CDR2 SNEGSKA, per germline (reference sequence). The CDR3 spans 15 residues. Trimming cost V 5 bases and J 0 bases, with 14 bases left between them. This CDR3 is CSARFDRFSNQPQHF. In nucleotides, the CDR3 is TGCAGTGCTCGATTCGACAGGTTTAGCAATCAGCCCCAGCATTTT.

The chain uses TRBV5-1 and TRBJ1-1; D not resolved. Germline V gene sequence: CDR1 SGHRS, CDR2 YFSETQ. The CDR3 is made up of 16 amino acids. V lost 0 bases and J 6 bases, leaving 18 bases between the germline ends. CDR3 bases: TGCGCCAGCAGCTTGGCAACGACTCCTAGCGGCGCTGAAGCTTTCTTT. Protein sequence: CASSLATTPSGAEAFF.

This clonotype was observed at least ten times. The chain links TRBV4-3 to TRBJ2-2, with a possible D match to TRBD1 (6 bases). The CDR3 spans 13 residues. From germline, CDR1 is LGHNA and CDR2 YSLEER. V dropped 1 base and J dropped 6 bases, with 6 bases sitting between them. DNA for the CDR3: TGCGCCAGCAGCCAAGGACAGGCCGGGGAGCTGTTTTTT. It specifies CASSQGQAGELFF.

The sample holds many counts of this clonotype. The rearrangement uses TRBV24-1 and TRBJ2-2, with D possibly called TRBD1 or TRBD2 (5 bases each). This CDR3 region has 13 residues. CDR1 and CDR2 (germline): KGHDR, SFDVKD. V lost 9 bases to trimming and J lost 1 base, with 8 bases between them. The CDR3 spells CATQGVNTGELFF. CDR3 bases: TGTGCCACCCAGGGAGTGAACACCGGGGAGCTGTTTTTT.

The chain recombines TRBV12-3 or TRBV12-4 with TRBJ1-5; TRBD1 aligns across 8 bases. The CDR3 has 15 amino acids. V lost 6 bases, J lost 5 bases, and 9 bases stayed unmatched. The CDR3 DNA reads TGTGCCAGCAGGACAATGGACAGGGCTGATCAGCCCCAGCATTTT. Its translation: CASRTMDRADQPQHF.

This clonotype was detected a few times. The CDR3 nucleotides are TGTGCCACCAGTGATTTGCGGGCACCATACGAGCAGTACTTC. This sequence encodes CATSDLRAPYEQYF. V gene TRBV24-1 combines with J gene TRBJ2-7; D is undetermined. CDR1 KGHDR and CDR2 SFDVKD come from the germline V gene. This CDR3 is 14 amino acids long. Trimming left V 0 bases short and J 4 bases short, with 9 bases between.

The sample holds many counts of this clonotype. The chain uses TRBV7-6 and TRBJ1-1; weak D call: TRBD1 (5 bases). The V and J ends lost 2 bases and 7 bases respectively, with 20 bases between them. The germline V gene encodes CDR1 SGHVS and CDR2 FNYEAQ. The CDR3 sequence is 16 residues long. For the CDR3, the DNA is TGTGCCAGCAGCTTAAATTCCGGGGGTGCCGGACTTGAAGCTTTCTTT. This codes for CASSLNSGGAGLEAFF.

V gene TRBV19 combines with J gene TRBJ1-5; D is uncertain. There are 12 residues in the CDR3. Germline V CDR1 and CDR2: LNHDA, SQIVND (reference sequence). V lost 6 bases, J lost 4 bases, and 7 bases lay in between. CDR3 sequence reads: CASRSLNQPQHF. The CDR3 DNA sequence: TGTGCCAGTAGGAGTTTGAATCAGCCCCAGCATTTT.

V and J are TRBV20-1 and TRBJ2-7; D gene uncertain. The V end was cut by 4 bases, the J end by 2 bases, with 6 bases between. The CDR3 length is 11 residues. Germline V CDR1 and CDR2: DFQATT, SNEGSKA (reference sequence). Here the CDR3 DNA reads TGCAGTGCTATCGGAACCTACGAGCAGTACTTC. This sequence encodes CSAIGTYEQYF.

The sample holds many counts of this clonotype. The CDR3 DNA follows: TGTGCCAGCAGAGACCGGGACTACCGTGTTGAAGCTTTCTTT. It codes for CASRDRDYRVEAFF. The J gene is TRBJ1-1, the V gene TRBV28; D perhaps matches TRBD1 (5 bases). Looked up from germline, CDR1 is MDHEN and CDR2 is SYDVKM. The CDR3 is 14 residues long. V lost 6 bases and J 7 bases, leaving 18 bases between the germline ends.

In its sample, this clonotype was seen many times. The chain is built from TRBV15 and TRBJ1-1; D remains ambiguous. Deletions cut 0 bases from V and 8 bases from J, with 10 bases between. CDR3 length equals 13 residues. Germline V gene lookup returns CDR1 LNHNV and CDR2 YYDKDF (reference sequence). CDR3 sequence: CATSRDHRREAFF. CDR3 in DNA: TGTGCCACCAGCAGAGATCATCGGCGGGAAGCTTTCTTT.

This clonotype was detected ten times or more. The J gene is TRBJ1-1, the V gene TRBV7-2; D perhaps matches TRBD1 (5 bases). This CDR3 has 15 amino acids. The germline gives CDR1 SGHTA, CDR2 FQGNSA. Deletions cut 2 bases from V and 3 bases from J, with 13 bases between. CDR3 sequence: CASSLSQGDYTEAFF. CDR3 DNA: TGTGCCAGCAGCTTATCTCAGGGTGATTACACTGAAGCTTTCTTT.